The 18 T cell receptor beta chains reported below all come from one sample, sequenced in a study of blood T cells in healthy people across ages. A sample-barcoded 5' primer and a J-beta primer mix were used in a second PCR of roughly 6 to 12 cycles. TCRdb ran MiXCR on the 5' RACE reads and lists one entry per CDR3 protein. The table includes fewer than 1 million distinct CDR3 sequences, around 45% detected once. Sequenced: blood. The receptors here all came from a man in his fifties or sixties in good health.

The chain joins TRBV29-1 to TRBJ1-1; 7 bases are a match to TRBD1. Germline trimming cut 4 bases from V and 1 base from J; bases unmatched to any gene: 12. Germline V gene data show CDR1 as SQVTM and CDR2 as ANQGSEA. The CDR3 is made up of 16 amino acids. The CDR3 coding sequence is TGCAGCGTTGGCCTAAATACAGGGGCCGCGAACACTGAAGCTTTCTTT. Protein: CSVGLNTGAANTEAFF.

The genes are TRBV6-5 and TRBJ2-4; D is undetermined. The CDR3 runs 13 residues. Germline CDR1 and CDR2: MNHEY and SVGAGI. V lost 2 bases to trimming and J lost 2 bases, with 4 bases between them. DNA for the CDR3: TGTGCCAGCAGTTACGGTACCAAAAACATTCAGTACTTC. Residues: CASSYGTKNIQYF.

V usage is TRBV6-1 and J usage is TRBJ1-2; maybe TRBD1 (6 bases). CDR1 is MNHNS, CDR2 SASEGT, per germline. The V end lost 1 base, the J end lost 7 bases, and 16 bases lay between the germline ends. The CDR3 loop spans 15 amino acids. As DNA, the CDR3 is TGTGCCAGCAGTGAAGGATTACAGGGAATCGGTGGCTACACCTTC. As protein: CASSEGLQGIGGYTF.

This clonotype has just a few counts. The rearrangement uses TRBV3-1 and TRBJ2-1; 7 nucleotides align to TRBD1. Germline CDR1 and CDR2: LGHDT and YNNKEL (reference sequence). This CDR3 contains 16 residues. After removal of 0 bases from V and 3 bases from J, the junction contained 5 bases not matched to a gene. The CDR3 DNA is TGTGCCAGCAGCCAAGATCGGACAGGAGGCTACAATGAGCAGTTCTTC. Amino acid sequence: CASSQDRTGGYNEQFF.

This clonotype was seen many times. The V gene is TRBV7-2, the J gene TRBJ2-3; 8 bases match TRBD2. CDR1 SGHTA and CDR2 FQGNSA come from the germline V gene. This CDR3 contains 16 residues. V lost 4 bases and J lost 9; bases outside the gene matches: 15. The CDR3 protein is CASSSISGGGGGTQYF. CDR3 bases: TGTGCCAGCAGCTCTATATCAGGCGGGGGCGGGGGGACGCAGTATTTT. Based on the CDR3 plus reference TRBV7-2 and TRBJ2-3, the full variable domain is GAGVSQSPSNKVTEKGKDVELRCDPISGHTALYWYRQSLGQGLEFLIYFQGNSAPDKSGLPSDRFSAERTGGSVSTLTIQRTQQEDSAVYLCASSSISGGGGGTQYFGPGTRLTVL.

The chain uses TRBV5-1 and TRBJ2-1; maybe TRBD2 (5 bases). V shed 4 bases and J shed 6 bases, with 14 bases lying between them. The germline V gene has CDR1 SGHRS and CDR2 YFSETQ. This CDR3 contains 14 residues. The chain's CDR3 is CASSVAGVLNEQFF. DNA of the CDR3: TGCGCCAGCAGCGTGGCCGGGGTACTCAATGAGCAGTTCTTC.

This chain connects TRBV6-2 or TRBV6-3 to TRBJ2-7; a possible D gene is TRBD2 (5 bases). This CDR3 comprises 15 residues. The V end lost 5 bases, the J end lost 2 bases, and 16 bases lay between the germline ends. The germline CDR1 and CDR2 sequences are MNHEY and SVGEGT. In nucleotides, the CDR3 is TGTGCCAGCAGTGGACTGGTGAACAGAGCCTACGAGCAGTACTTC. It yields the protein CASSGLVNRAYEQYF.

V gene TRBV4-1 combines with J gene TRBJ1-3, with D possibly matching TRBD1 (5 bases). The CDR3 has 17 amino acids. Germline V lookup: CDR1 MGHRA, CDR2 YSYEKL. The V end was cut by 1 base, the J end by 8 bases, with 21 bases between. Here the CDR3 DNA reads TGCGCCAGCAGCCAAGCCCCCACCGGGGGAAGAGGGGACACCATATATTTT. The encoded protein is CASSQAPTGGRGDTIYF.

The rearrangement joins TRBV7-3 to TRBJ2-4, with D maybe TRBD1 (6 bases). Germline CDR1 reads SGHTA; CDR2 reads FQGTGA. CDR3 length equals 13 residues. Deletions cut 9 bases from V and 13 bases from J, with 22 bases between. CDR3 in amino acids: CASSADRDTAQYF. CDR3 nucleotide sequence: TGTGCCAGTAGCGCGGACAGAGACACTGCCCAGTACTTC. Drawing the rest from reference TRBV7-3 and TRBJ2-4, the complete variable domain is GAGVSQTPSNKVTEKGKYVELRCDPISGHTALYWYRQSLGQGPEFLIYFQGTGAADDSGLPNDRFFAVRPEGSVSTLKIQRTERGDSAVYLCASSADRDTAQYFGAGTRLSVL.

This clonotype appeared once. At one boundary the junction diverges from the germline segment, which might be a read error. CDR3 protein: CSSSHGQGLTYEQYF. CDR3 nucleotides: TGCTCCAGCAGCCATGGACAGGGACTTACCTACGAGCAGTACTTC. The rearrangement joins TRBV5-1 to TRBJ2-7; 8 nucleotides line up with TRBD1. CDR1 and CDR2 (germline): SGHRS, YFSETQ. CDR3 length: 15 amino acids.

This clonotype has ten or more counts. The chain has TRBV6-6 and TRBJ1-2, with TRBD1 matching 11 bases. CDR1 and CDR2 from the germline V gene are MNHNY and SVGAGI (reference sequence). With 6 bases clipped from V and 1 base from J, the junction kept 4 bases outside the gene matches. CDR3 length: 15 amino acids. The CDR3 loop reads CASSSDRGRNYGYTF. CDR3 sequence (DNA): TGTGCCAGCAGCTCGGACAGGGGGCGTAACTATGGCTACACCTTC.

This chain joins TRBV29-1 and TRBJ1-2; tentative D call: TRBD1 (5 bases). The V gene's germline CDR1 is SQVTM and CDR2 ANQGSEA. This CDR3 spans 12 amino acids. V was pared by 2 bases and J by 3 bases, with 7 bases between. CDR3 residues: CSVERGHYGYTF. CDR3 nucleotide sequence: TGCAGCGTTGAAAGGGGACACTATGGCTACACCTTC.

The rearrangement uses TRBV6-1 and TRBJ2-2; no firm D call. The CDR3 extends over 12 amino acids. Trimming pared 9 bases from V and 6 bases from J, leaving 11 bases between. Per germline, CDR1 MNHNS and CDR2 SASEGT. CDR3 protein: CASTLFAGELFF. The CDR3 DNA sequence: TGTGCCAGTACCCTGTTTGCCGGGGAGCTGTTTTTT.

This clonotype was detected only a few times. V gene TRBV5-1 combines with J gene TRBJ2-5; 8 nucleotides match TRBD1. The J segment lost 11 bases and the V segment lost 4 bases, leaving 19 bases of the junction unmatched. Germline values: CDR1 SGHRS, CDR2 YFSETQ. The CDR3 is 16 residues long. Written as DNA, the CDR3 is TGCGCCAGCAGCCATAGACAGGGGAAGCTGGTCAATGAGCAGTACTTC. It translates to CASSHRQGKLVNEQYF.

This clonotype was found a few times. The chain links TRBV6-1 to TRBJ2-3; D not resolved. Germline V gene data show CDR1 as MNHNS and CDR2 as SASEGT. Trimming took 7 bases from V and 9 from J, leaving 14 bases between them. CDR3 length: 12 amino acids. The CDR3 DNA follows: TGTGCCAGCACCTCACGAGTGGGGACGCAGTATTTT. Encoded protein: CASTSRVGTQYF.

This clonotype was found a few times. The gene calls are TRBV20-1 and TRBJ2-5, with D perhaps TRBD1 (6 bases). The CDR3 contains 15 residues. The ends were cut back, 0 bases at V and 5 bases at J, with 16 bases in the middle. Germline loops: CDR1 DFQATT, CDR2 SNEGSKA (reference sequence). For the CDR3, the DNA is TGCAGTGCTAGAGATCCGGCACAGGGTGGGGAGACCCAGTACTTC. Residues: CSARDPAQGGETQYF.

This chain links TRBV5-1 with TRBJ2-5; 7 nucleotides match TRBD1. The CDR3 is made up of 13 amino acids. V was clipped by 2 bases and J by 11 bases; unmatched bases: 9. The germline gives CDR1 SGHRS, CDR2 YFSETQ. CDR3 sequence (DNA): TGCGCCAGCAGCTTAACAGGGGTAAATGAGCAGTACTTC. This encodes CASSLTGVNEQYF.

The CDR3, as DNA: TGTGCCAGCAGTCCCCCTCAGGGCTCCTATAATTCACCCCTCCACTTT. Translating gives CASSPPQGSYNSPLHF. The chain combines TRBV28 with TRBJ1-6; possibly TRBD1 for D (5 bases). V dropped 5 bases and J dropped 0 bases, with 11 bases sitting between them. The germline gives CDR1 MDHEN, CDR2 SYDVKM. The CDR3 consists of 16 residues.